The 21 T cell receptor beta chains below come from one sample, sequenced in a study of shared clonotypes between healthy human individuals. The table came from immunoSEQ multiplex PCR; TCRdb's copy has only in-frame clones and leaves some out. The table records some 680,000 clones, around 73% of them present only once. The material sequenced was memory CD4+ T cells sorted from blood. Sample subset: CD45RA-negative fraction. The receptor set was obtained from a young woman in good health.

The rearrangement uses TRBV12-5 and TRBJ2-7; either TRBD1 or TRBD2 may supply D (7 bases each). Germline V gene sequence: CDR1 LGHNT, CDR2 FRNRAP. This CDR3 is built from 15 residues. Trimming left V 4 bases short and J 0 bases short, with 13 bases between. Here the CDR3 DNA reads TGTGCTAGTGGTTGGCAGCGGGACAGCTCCTACGAGCAGTACTTC. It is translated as CASGWQRDSSYEQYF.

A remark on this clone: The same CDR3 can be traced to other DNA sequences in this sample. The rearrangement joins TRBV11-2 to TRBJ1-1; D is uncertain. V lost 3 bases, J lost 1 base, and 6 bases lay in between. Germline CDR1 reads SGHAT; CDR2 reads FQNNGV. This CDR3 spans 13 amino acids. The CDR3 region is CASSFQENTEAFF. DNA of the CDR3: TGTGCCAGCAGCTTTCAAGAGAACACTGAAGCTTTCTTT.

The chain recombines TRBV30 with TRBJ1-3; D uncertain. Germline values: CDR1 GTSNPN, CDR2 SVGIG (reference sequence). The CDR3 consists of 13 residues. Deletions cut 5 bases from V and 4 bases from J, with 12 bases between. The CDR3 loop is CAWSWSVGNTIYF. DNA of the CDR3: TGTGCCTGGTCATGGTCGGTAGGAAACACCATATATTTT. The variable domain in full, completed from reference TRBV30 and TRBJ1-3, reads SQTIHQWPATLVQPVGSPLSLECTVEGTSNPNLYWYRQAAGRGLQLLFYSVGIGQISSEVPQNLSASRPQDRQFILSSKKLLLSDSGFYLCAWSWSVGNTIYFGEGSWLTVV.

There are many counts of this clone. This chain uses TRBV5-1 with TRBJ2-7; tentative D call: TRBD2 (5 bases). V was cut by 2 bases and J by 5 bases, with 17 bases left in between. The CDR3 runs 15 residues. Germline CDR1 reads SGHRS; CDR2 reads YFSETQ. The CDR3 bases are TGCGCCAGCAGCTTTGACGGGCCGGGGTTCAACGAGCAGTACTTC. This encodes CASSFDGPGFNEQYF.

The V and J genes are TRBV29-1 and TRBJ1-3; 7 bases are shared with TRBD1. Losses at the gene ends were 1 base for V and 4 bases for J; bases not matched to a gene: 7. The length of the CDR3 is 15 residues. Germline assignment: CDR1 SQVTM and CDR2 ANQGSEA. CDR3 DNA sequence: TGCAGCGTTGAAGGGGCAGGGGGAATCGGAAACACCATATATTTT. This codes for CSVEGAGGIGNTIYF.

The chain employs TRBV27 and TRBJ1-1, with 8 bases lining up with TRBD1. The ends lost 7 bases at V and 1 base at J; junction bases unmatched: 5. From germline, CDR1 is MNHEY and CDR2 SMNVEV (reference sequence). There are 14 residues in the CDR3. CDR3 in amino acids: CASNRQGWNTEAFF. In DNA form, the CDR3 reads TGTGCCAGCAATCGACAGGGGTGGAACACTGAAGCTTTCTTT.

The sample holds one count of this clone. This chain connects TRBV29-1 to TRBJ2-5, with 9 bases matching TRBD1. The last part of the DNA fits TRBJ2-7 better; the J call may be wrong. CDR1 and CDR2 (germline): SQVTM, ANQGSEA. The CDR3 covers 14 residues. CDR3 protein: CSAVRGTGSNEQYF. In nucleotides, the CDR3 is TGCAGCGCCGTACGAGGGACAGGGTCCAACGAGCAGTACTTC.

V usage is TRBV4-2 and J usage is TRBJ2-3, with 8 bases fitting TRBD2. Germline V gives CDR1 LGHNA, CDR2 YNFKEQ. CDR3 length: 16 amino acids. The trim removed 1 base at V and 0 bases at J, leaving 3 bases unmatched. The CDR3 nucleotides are TGTGCCAGCAGCCAAGTGGCTAGCGGGAGCACAGATACGCAGTATTTT. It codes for CASSQVASGSTDTQYF.

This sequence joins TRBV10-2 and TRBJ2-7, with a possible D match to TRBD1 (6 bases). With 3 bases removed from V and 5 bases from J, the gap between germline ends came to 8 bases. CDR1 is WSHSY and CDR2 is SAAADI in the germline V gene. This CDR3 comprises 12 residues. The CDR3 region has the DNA TGCGCCAGCAGTGAACAGGGTAACGAGCAGTACTTC. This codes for CASSEQGNEQYF.

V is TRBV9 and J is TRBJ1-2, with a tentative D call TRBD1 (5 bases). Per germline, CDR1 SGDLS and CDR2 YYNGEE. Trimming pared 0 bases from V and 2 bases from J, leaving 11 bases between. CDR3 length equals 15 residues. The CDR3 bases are TGTGCCAGCAGCGTAGCCCAGGGAATAAACTATGGCTACACCTTC. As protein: CASSVAQGINYGYTF.

The CDR3 sequence is CATSKGLNFNEQFF. The CDR3 DNA is TGTGCCACCTCGAAGGGCTTAAACTTCAATGAGCAGTTCTTC. V and J are TRBV7-7 and TRBJ2-1; no clear D gene. Germline V lookup: CDR1 SSHAT, CDR2 FNYEAQ (reference sequence). V lost 10 bases to trimming and J lost 6 bases, with 19 bases between them. This CDR3 region has 14 residues.

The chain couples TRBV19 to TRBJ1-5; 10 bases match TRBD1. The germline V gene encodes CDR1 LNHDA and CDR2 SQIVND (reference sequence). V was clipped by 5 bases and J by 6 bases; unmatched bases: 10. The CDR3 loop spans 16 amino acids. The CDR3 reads CASSLRTGGVRQPQHF. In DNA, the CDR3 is TGTGCCAGTAGTCTCCGGACAGGGGGGGTCCGTCAGCCCCAGCATTTT.

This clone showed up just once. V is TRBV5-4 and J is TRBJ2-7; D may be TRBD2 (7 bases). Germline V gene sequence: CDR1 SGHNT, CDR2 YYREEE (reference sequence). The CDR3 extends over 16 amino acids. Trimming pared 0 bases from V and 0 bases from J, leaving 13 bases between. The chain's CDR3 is CASSLGEGVSSYEQYF. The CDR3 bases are TGTGCCAGCAGCTTGGGGGAGGGGGTAAGCTCCTACGAGCAGTACTTC.

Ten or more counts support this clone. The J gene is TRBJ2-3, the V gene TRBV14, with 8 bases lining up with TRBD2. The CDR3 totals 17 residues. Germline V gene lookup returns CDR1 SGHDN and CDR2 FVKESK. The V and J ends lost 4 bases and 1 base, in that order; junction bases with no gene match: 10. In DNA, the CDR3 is TGTGCCAGCAGCCGAGGAGCGGGGGAAGGGGGCACAGATACGCAGTATTTT. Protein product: CASSRGAGEGGTDTQYF.

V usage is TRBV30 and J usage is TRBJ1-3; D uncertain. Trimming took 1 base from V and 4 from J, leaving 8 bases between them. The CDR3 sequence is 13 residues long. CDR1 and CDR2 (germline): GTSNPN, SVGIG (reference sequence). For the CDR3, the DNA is TGTGCCTGGAGTGCCCACCGGGGAAACACCATATATTTT. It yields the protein CAWSAHRGNTIYF.

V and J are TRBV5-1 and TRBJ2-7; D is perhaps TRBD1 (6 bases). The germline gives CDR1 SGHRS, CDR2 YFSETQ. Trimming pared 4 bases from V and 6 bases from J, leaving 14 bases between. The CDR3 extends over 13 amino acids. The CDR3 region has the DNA TGCGCCAGCAGCCCGACAGGTCCCGGCGAGCAGTACTTC. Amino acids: CASSPTGPGEQYF.

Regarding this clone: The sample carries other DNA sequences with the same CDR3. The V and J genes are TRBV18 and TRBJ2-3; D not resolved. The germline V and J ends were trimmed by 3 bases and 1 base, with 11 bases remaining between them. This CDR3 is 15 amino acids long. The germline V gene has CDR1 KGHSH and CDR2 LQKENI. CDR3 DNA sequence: TGTGCCAGCTCACCCGTTCTCTCGGGCACAGATACGCAGTATTTT. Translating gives CASSPVLSGTDTQYF.

The CDR3 loop is CASSTRDSHGHEQYF. As DNA, the CDR3 is TGTGCCAGCAGTACTCGGGACTCTCATGGCCACGAGCAGTACTTC. The V and J genes are TRBV6-1 and TRBJ2-7, with a weak D call TRBD2 (6 bases). The V and J ends lost 5 bases and 5 bases respectively, with 19 bases between them. Germline V gene lookup returns CDR1 MNHNS and CDR2 SASEGT. The CDR3 sequence is 15 residues long.

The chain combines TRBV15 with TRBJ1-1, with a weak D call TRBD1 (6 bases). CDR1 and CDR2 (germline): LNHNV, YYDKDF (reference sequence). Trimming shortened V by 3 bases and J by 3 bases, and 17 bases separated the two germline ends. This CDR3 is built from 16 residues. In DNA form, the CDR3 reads TGTGCCACCAGCAGGGGGGCAGGGGTTGCAGACACTGAAGCTTTCTTT. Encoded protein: CATSRGAGVADTEAFF.

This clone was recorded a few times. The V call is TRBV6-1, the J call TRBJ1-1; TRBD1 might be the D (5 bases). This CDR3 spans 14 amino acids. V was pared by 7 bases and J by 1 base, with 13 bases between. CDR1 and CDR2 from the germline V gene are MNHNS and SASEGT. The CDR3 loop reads CASTLKGWNTEAFF. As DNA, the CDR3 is TGTGCCAGCACTCTAAAGGGGTGGAACACTGAAGCTTTCTTT.

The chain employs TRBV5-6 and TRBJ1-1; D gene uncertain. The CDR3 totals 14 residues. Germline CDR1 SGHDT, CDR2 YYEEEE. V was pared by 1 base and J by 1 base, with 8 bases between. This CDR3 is CASSLTLKNTEAFF. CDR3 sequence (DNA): TGTGCCAGCAGCTTGACTCTGAAGAACACTGAAGCTTTCTTT.